The 18 T cell receptor beta chains below all came from one sample that was sequenced in a study of blood T cells in healthy people across ages. Together with a sample-barcoded 5' primer, a J-beta primer mix was included in a second PCR lasting roughly 6 to 12 cycles. TCRdb passed the 5' RACE reads through MiXCR, listing each CDR3 protein once. The sample holds approximately 1.5 million distinct CDR3 sequences; roughly 32% are singletons and the top ten take about 10%. The specimen sequenced was blood. These receptors were obtained from a woman in her twenties or thirties in good health.

Only a few counts were recorded for this clonotype. The chain recombines TRBV2 with TRBJ2-5; either TRBD1 or TRBD2 may supply D (5 bases each). Trimming removed 3 bases at V and 2 bases at J, with 13 bases between. CDR1 is SNHLY, CDR2 FYNNEI, per germline. This CDR3 region has 15 residues. DNA of the CDR3: TGTGCCAGCAGTGAGGGACCGATGAGGCAAGAGACCCAGTACTTC. This sequence encodes CASSEGPMRQETQYF. The full variable domain, its missing parts supplied by reference TRBV2 and TRBJ2-5, is EPEVTQTPSHQVTQMGQEVILRCVPISNHLYFYWYRQILGQKVEFLVSFYNNEISEKSEIFDDQFSVERPDGSNFTLKIRSTKLEDSAMYFCASSEGPMRQETQYFGPGTRLLVL.

Ten or more counts support this clonotype. Germline is not matched at one junction end, which may reflect a read error. The chain is built from TRBV27 and TRBJ2-1, with TRBD2 matching 7 bases. From germline, CDR1 is MNHEY and CDR2 SMNVEV (reference sequence). This CDR3 has 16 residues. This chain's CDR3 is CASSLFGGSSYNEQFF. The CDR3, as DNA: TGTGCCAGCAGCTTATTCGGGGGGAGCTCCTACAATGAGCAGTTCTTC.

A few counts support this clonotype. The chain couples TRBV20-1 to TRBJ2-1; D ambiguous. The CDR3 has 16 residues. The germline V and J ends were trimmed by 3 bases and 3 bases, with 18 bases remaining between them. Germline assignment: CDR1 DFQATT and CDR2 SNEGSKA (reference sequence). CDR3 amino acids: CSASSELRFLYNEQFF. The DNA for the CDR3 is TGCAGTGCTAGCTCGGAGCTTCGCTTTCTCTACAATGAGCAGTTCTTC.

The rearrangement joins TRBV4-1 to TRBJ2-7; TRBD2 agrees at 7 bases. The CDR3 is 14 amino acids. Germline lookup yields CDR1 MGHRA and CDR2 YSYEKL. V dropped 6 bases and J dropped 4; count of bases not matched to a gene: 9. The CDR3 reads CASSQPREGYEQYF. CDR3 nucleotide sequence: TGCGCCAGCAGTCAACCCAGGGAGGGATACGAGCAGTACTTC.

V is TRBV7-9 and J is TRBJ2-4; possibly TRBD1 for D (6 bases). With the DNA end fitting TRBJ2-7 better, the J assignment may be wrong. Looked up from germline, CDR1 is SEHNR and CDR2 is FQNEAQ (reference sequence). CDR3 length: 12 residues. CDR3 in DNA: TGTGCCAGCAGCATATCAGGGGCCGAGCAGTACTTC. It yields the protein CASSISGAEQYF.

This clonotype turned up a few times. The V gene is TRBV7-3, the J gene TRBJ2-2; the D gene is possibly TRBD1 (5 bases). The CDR3 totals 14 residues. Germline loops: CDR1 SGHTA, CDR2 FQGTGA. V lost 5 bases to trimming and J lost 0 bases, with 7 bases between them. CDR3 region: CASSDRSNTGELFF. The DNA for the CDR3 is TGTGCCAGCAGCGACAGATCGAACACCGGGGAGCTGTTTTTT.

The table lists this clonotype with a few counts. The V call is TRBV20-1, the J call TRBJ1-1; TRBD1 aligns across 7 bases. V dropped 6 bases and J dropped 6; count of bases not matched to a gene: 10. The V gene's germline CDR1 is DFQATT and CDR2 SNEGSKA (reference sequence). There are 13 residues in the CDR3. The CDR3 reads CSAIQGIPAEAFF. The CDR3 DNA is TGCAGTGCGATACAGGGGATCCCGGCTGAAGCTTTCTTT.

The chain carries TRBV2 and TRBJ2-5; a weak D match, TRBD2 (7 bases). Judging by the DNA end, TRBJ2-7 fits better; the J call may be wrong. In germline, CDR1 is SNHLY, CDR2 FYNNEI. The length of the CDR3 is 13 residues. The CDR3 is CASRNREGYEQYF. The CDR3 nucleotides are TGTGCCAGCAGGAACAGGGAGGGGTACGAGCAGTACTTC.

The CDR3 nucleotides are TGTGCCAGCAGACGGGGGGCCAGTCAAGAGACCCAGTACTTC. This sequence encodes CASRRGASQETQYF. This rearrangement joins TRBV7-9 to TRBJ2-5; D may be TRBD2 (7 bases). Germline loops: CDR1 SEHNR, CDR2 FQNEAQ (reference sequence). Trimming removed 6 bases at V and 2 bases at J, with 13 bases between. There are 14 residues in the CDR3.

The chain uses TRBV5-8 and TRBJ2-3; TRBD2 is a possible D gene (6 bases). Germline lookup yields CDR1 SGHTS and CDR2 YDEGEE. V was shortened by 4 bases and J by 2 bases, with 20 bases between the two germline ends. This CDR3 comprises 17 residues. CDR3 nucleotides: TGTGCCAGCAGCATCCCCGGACTACGGAGAATCACAGATACGCAGTATTTT. Residues: CASSIPGLRRITDTQYF.

The J gene is TRBJ2-1, the V gene TRBV2; the D is unclear. V lost 6 bases, J lost 13 bases, and 22 bases lay in between. Per the germline V gene, CDR1 is SNHLY and CDR2 is FYNNEI. The CDR3 sequence is 14 residues long. The CDR3, as DNA: TGTGCCAGCAGGGAGTTAGTCGGAATGGAGACCCAGTTCTTC. Translation: CASRELVGMETQFF.

The chain is built from TRBV30 and TRBJ1-2; D uncertain. The CDR3 is 11 residues long. Deletions cut 3 bases from V and 8 bases from J, with 10 bases between. In germline, CDR1 is GTSNPN, CDR2 SVGIG (reference sequence). CDR3 sequence: CAWRADWGYTF. CDR3 nucleotide sequence: TGTGCCTGGAGGGCAGACTGGGGCTACACCTTC.

This rearrangement joins TRBV4-1 to TRBJ2-7; 9 nucleotides match TRBD1. Germline CDR1 MGHRA, CDR2 YSYEKL. Losses at the gene ends were 1 base for V and 3 bases for J; bases not matched to a gene: 4. The CDR3 sequence is 15 residues long. The CDR3 here is CASSQVRDRDYEQYF. The CDR3 coding sequence is TGCGCCAGCAGCCAAGTTAGGGACAGGGACTACGAGCAGTACTTC.

This sequence joins TRBV9 and TRBJ2-7, with 8 bases fitting TRBD2. The germline CDR1 and CDR2 sequences are SGDLS and YYNGEE. This CDR3 is built from 15 residues. The trim removed 2 bases at V and 6 bases at J, leaving 10 bases unmatched. CDR3 residues: CASSVQDSGALEQYF. In nucleotides, the CDR3 is TGTGCCAGCAGCGTTCAAGATAGCGGGGCCCTCGAGCAGTACTTC.

For the CDR3, the DNA is TGTGCCAGCAGCGGGATCGGGGAGGGCACAGATACGCAGTATTTT. Translating gives CASSGIGEGTDTQYF. The chain carries TRBV5-8 and TRBJ2-3, with TRBD2 as a possible D gene (6 bases). Trimming cost V 4 bases and J 1 base, with 13 bases left between them. Germline CDR1 reads SGHTS; CDR2 reads YDEGEE. CDR3 length: 15 amino acids. The complete variable domain, with remaining parts taken from reference TRBV5-8 and TRBJ2-3, reads EAGVTQSPTHLIKTRGQQATLRCSPISGHTSVYWYQQALGLGLQFLLWYDEGEERNRGNFPPRFSGRQFPNYSSELNVNALELEDSALYLCASSGIGEGTDTQYFGPGTRLTVL.

The chain uses TRBV4-1 and TRBJ2-5; 8 nucleotides match TRBD1. The germline gives CDR1 MGHRA, CDR2 YSYEKL. This CDR3 has 13 amino acids. V lost 6 bases to trimming and J lost 4 bases; unmatched junction nucleotides: 4. The DNA for the CDR3 is TGCGCCAGCAGTAATGACAGGGGAGAGACCCAGTACTTC. Its protein is CASSNDRGETQYF.

V and J are TRBV10-3 and TRBJ1-2, with D uncertain. Between the trimmed V and J ends, which lost 3 bases and 8 bases, there was a span of 10 bases. CDR3 length: 12 residues. Germline V CDR1 and CDR2: ENHRY, SYGVKD. This chain's CDR3 is CAISDGRAGYTF. DNA of the CDR3: TGTGCCATCAGTGATGGGAGGGCAGGCTACACCTTC.

This clonotype was counted between two and nine times. The chain combines TRBV27 with TRBJ2-1, with 12 bases fitting TRBD2. Trimming removed 7 bases from V and 4 bases from J; junction bases left unmatched: 8. The V gene's germline CDR1 is MNHEY and CDR2 SMNVEV (reference sequence). This CDR3 region has 16 residues. CDR3 nucleotides: TGTGCCAGCACCCCGATCGGACTAGCGGGGTACAATGAGCAGTTCTTC. This sequence encodes CASTPIGLAGYNEQFF.